The TCR beta chain under discussion was sequenced for a study of T cells in localized non-small cell lung cancer. Study results and limitations: In adjacent lung appeared a median around 57 of the top 100 tumor clones.

In the case of this clone: Its antigen is not identified.

Using immunoSEQ multiplex PCR, the repertoire was profiled, and TCRdb retains in-frame clones only, with some absent. This table holds about 24,000 clones, roughly 90% found once. Trimming cost V 5 bases and J 6 bases; bases outside gene matches: 9. Per the germline V gene, CDR1 is SGHAT and CDR2 is FQNNGV. The CDR3 is 16 residues long. The clonotype originates from a man between 40 and 70 years old with stage I squamous cell lung carcinoma. This specimen consisted of peripheral blood, obtained before any cancer treatment. The V gene is TRBV11-2, the J gene TRBJ2-3, with TRBD2 matching 12 bases. CDR3 region: CASSPRLAGVKDTQYF. CDR3 DNA: TGTGCCAGCAGCCCCCGACTAGCGGGGGTTAAGGATACGCAGTATTTT.